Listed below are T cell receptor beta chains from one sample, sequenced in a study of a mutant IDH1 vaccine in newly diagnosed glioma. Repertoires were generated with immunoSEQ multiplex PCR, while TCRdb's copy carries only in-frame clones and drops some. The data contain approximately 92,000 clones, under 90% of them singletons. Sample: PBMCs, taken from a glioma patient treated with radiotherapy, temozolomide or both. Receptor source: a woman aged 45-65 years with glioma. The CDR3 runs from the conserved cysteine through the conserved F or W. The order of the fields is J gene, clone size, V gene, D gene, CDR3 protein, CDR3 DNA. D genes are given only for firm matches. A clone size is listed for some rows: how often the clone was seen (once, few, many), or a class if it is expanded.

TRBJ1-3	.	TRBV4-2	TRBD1	CASSQDRGNTIYF	TGTGCCAGCAGCCAGGACAGGGGAAACACCATATATTTT
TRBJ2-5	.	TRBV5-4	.	CASSSLGLDEETQYF	TGTGCCAGCAGCTCGCTTGGGCTCGACGAAGAGACCCAGTACTTC
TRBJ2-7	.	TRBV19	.	CASSPWGTGSSYEQYF	TGTGCCAGTAGTCCCTGGGGGACGGGGAGCTCCTACGAGCAGTACTTC
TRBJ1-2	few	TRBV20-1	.	CSAFGLDGYTF	TGCAGTGCCTTTGGATTAGATGGCTACACCTTC
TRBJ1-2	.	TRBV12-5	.	CASDTTGYGYTF	TGTGCTAGTGATACCACAGGCTATGGCTACACCTTC
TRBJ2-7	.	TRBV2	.	CASSANYEQYF	TGTGCCAGCAGTGCCAACTACGAGCAGTACTTC
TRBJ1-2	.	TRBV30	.	CALGPGGYGYTF	TGTGCCTTGGGACCGGGCGGCTATGGCTACACCTTC
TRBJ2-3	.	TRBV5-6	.	CASSADIRDTQYF	TGTGCCAGCAGCGCGGATATAAGGGATACGCAGTATTTT
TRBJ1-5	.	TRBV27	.	CASSLLGQPQHF	TGTGCCAGCAGTTTATTGGGTCAGCCCCAGCATTTT
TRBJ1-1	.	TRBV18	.	CASSPSPDTEAFF	TGTGCCAGCTCACCATCTCCGGACACTGAAGCTTTCTTT
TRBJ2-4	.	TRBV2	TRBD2	CATQERGGAKNIQYF	TGTGCCACCCAAGAGCGGGGGGGAGCCAAAAACATTCAGTACTTC
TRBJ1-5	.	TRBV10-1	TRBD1	CASSESGTGGEQPQHF	TGCGCCAGCAGTGAGTCGGGGACAGGGGGCGAGCAGCCCCAGCATTTT
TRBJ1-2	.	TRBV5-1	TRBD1	CASSWGGATGEGGYTF	TGCGCCAGCAGCTGGGGTGGGGCAACAGGGGAAGGAGGCTACACCTTC
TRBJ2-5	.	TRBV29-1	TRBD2	CSVEDPAGGLVETQYF	TGCAGCGTTGAAGATCCCGCGGGGGGGTTGGTGGAGACCCAGTACTTC
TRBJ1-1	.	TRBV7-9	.	CASSFWGAPTEAFF	TGTGCCAGCAGCTTTTGGGGGGCTCCCACTGAAGCTTTCTTT
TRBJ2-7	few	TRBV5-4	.	CASSGEVASSYEQYF	TGTGCCAGCAGCGGGGAGGTAGCTTCATCCTACGAGCAGTACTTC
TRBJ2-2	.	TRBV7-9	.	CASSASWTVNTGELFF	TGTGCCAGCAGCGCCTCCTGGACGGTTAACACCGGGGAGCTGTTTTTT
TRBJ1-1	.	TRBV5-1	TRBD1	CASSPVTGGTEAFF	TGCGCCAGCAGCCCAGTGACAGGGGGAACTGAAGCTTTCTTT
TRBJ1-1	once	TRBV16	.	CASSRTQGLMNTEAFF	TGTGCCAGCAGCCGTACACAGGGCCTGATGAACACTGAAGCTTTCTTT
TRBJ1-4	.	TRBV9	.	CASSTRRGATNEKLFF	TGTGCCAGCAGCACTCGAAGGGGGGCAACTAATGAAAAACTGTTTTTT
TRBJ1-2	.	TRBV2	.	CASSEVQRGYTF	TGTGCCAGCAGTGAAGTACAGAGAGGCTACACCTTC
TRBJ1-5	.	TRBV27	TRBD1	CASKLDRMSNQPQHF	TGTGCCAGCAAACTGGACAGGATGAGCAATCAGCCCCAGCATTTT
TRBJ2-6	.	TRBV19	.	CASQKEGSGANVLTF	TGTGCCAGTCAAAAGGAGGGGTCTGGGGCCAACGTCCTGACTTTC
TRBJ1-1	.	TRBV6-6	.	CASSQDGRLQSTEAFF	TGTGCCAGCAGTCAGGACGGTAGGTTACAGAGCACTGAAGCTTTCTTT
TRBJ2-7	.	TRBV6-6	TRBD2	CASSYSVQRGDYEQYF	TGTGCCAGCAGTTACTCGGTTCAGCGGGGCGACTACGAGCAGTACTTC
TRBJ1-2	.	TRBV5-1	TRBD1	CASSEGQGPYGYTF	TGCGCCAGCAGCGAAGGACAGGGGCCCTATGGCTACACCTTC
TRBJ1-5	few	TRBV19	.	CASSITGISNQPQHF	TGTGCCAGTAGTATTACCGGGATTAGCAATCAGCCCCAGCATTTT
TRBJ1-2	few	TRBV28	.	CASSPGTYGYTF	TGTGCCAGCAGCCCTGGGACGTATGGCTACACCTTC
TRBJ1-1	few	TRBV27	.	CASSLSLHRTEAFF	TGTGCCAGCAGTTTATCCCTCCACCGCACTGAAGCTTTCTTT
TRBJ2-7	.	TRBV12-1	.	CASSRIDEQYF	TGTGCCAGCAGCCGCATCGACGAGCAGTACTTC
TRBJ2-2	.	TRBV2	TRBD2	CASRRGLAGGLGGELFF	TGTGCCAGCAGGCGGGGACTAGCGGGGGGGCTCGGCGGGGAGCTGTTTTTT
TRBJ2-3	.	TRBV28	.	CASSWDTQYF	TGTGCCAGCAGTTGGGATACGCAGTATTTT
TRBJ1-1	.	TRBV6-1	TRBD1	CASSEASGGSTEAFF	TGTGCCAGCAGTGAAGCGTCAGGGGGGAGCACTGAAGCTTTCTTT
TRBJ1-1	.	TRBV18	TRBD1	CASSPRGQGFQGTEAFF	TGTGCCAGCTCACCACGGGGACAGGGTTTCCAAGGCACTGAAGCTTTCTTT
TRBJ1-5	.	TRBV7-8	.	CASSLGGAASNQPQHF	TGTGCCAGCAGCTTAGGAGGGGCAGCTAGCAATCAGCCCCAGCATTTT
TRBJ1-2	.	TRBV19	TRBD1	CASSTRQGGYTF	TGTGCCAGTAGTACGAGACAGGGGGGCTACACCTTC
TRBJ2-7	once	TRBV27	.	CASSLDGYEQYF	TGTGCCAGCAGTTTGGACGGCTACGAGCAGTACTTC
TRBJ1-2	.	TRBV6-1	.	CASSGAKRGGNYGYTF	TGTGCCAGCAGTGGGGCCAAGAGGGGAGGGAACTATGGCTACACCTTC
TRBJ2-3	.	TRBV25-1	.	CASSDWKGTADTQYF	TGTGCCAGCAGTGATTGGAAGGGGACCGCAGATACGCAGTATTTT
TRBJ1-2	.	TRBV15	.	CATRSSAGANYGYTF	TGTGCCACCCGGTCGTCGGCAGGGGCTAACTATGGCTACACCTTC
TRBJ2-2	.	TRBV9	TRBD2	CASSVEGSGGATGELFF	TGTGCCAGCAGCGTAGAGGGTAGCGGGGGGGCGACCGGGGAGCTGTTTTTT
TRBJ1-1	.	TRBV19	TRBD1	CASSSPAGTGKTEAFF	TGTGCCAGTAGTTCCCCGGCCGGGACAGGGAAGACTGAAGCTTTCTTT
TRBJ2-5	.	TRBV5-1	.	CASSLGAGETQYF	TGCGCCAGCAGCTTAGGGGCAGGGGAGACCCAGTACTTC
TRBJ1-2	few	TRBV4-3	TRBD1	CASSQPGQANYGYTF	TGCGCCAGCAGCCAACCGGGACAGGCTAACTATGGCTACACCTTC
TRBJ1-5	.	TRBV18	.	CASSPGLGQPQHF	TGTGCCAGCTCACCAGGGCTGGGGCAGCCCCAGCATTTT
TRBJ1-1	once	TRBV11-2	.	CASTILPGGRKAFF	TGTGCCAGCACCATATTACCCGGCGGGAGAAAAGCTTTCTTT